The clone carrying this TCR beta chain has only a few counts. Its specificity is not known. This sample is part of a study of early T cells in non-severe SARS-CoV-2 infection. On the study more broadly: RNA in bulk from unsorted whole blood was sequenced, and chains were unpaired. Findings of the study overall: Private and CD4 specificities were missed by VDJdb matching, skewed to anti-spike CD8.

Unique molecular identifiers were affixed to single, distinct cDNA molecules. From the 5' RACE reads, TCRdb called clonotypes with MiXCR, one entry per CDR3 protein. The sample lists fewer than 120,000 distinct CDR3 sequences; 10% to 15% were seen once. J lost 6 bases, V lost 2 bases, and 7 bases had no gene match. The germline CDR1 and CDR2 sequences are MDHEN and SYDVKM. The CDR3 length is 15 residues. The material sequenced was whole blood, taken at baseline. The chain is built from TRBV28 and TRBJ1-5; the match to TRBD1 covers 7 bases. The clonotype originates from an adult who was a healthcare worker with PCR-confirmed SARS-CoV-2 infection or an uninfected control (not recorded which). The CDR3 sequence is CASSLRGPTSQPQHF. The CDR3 coding sequence is TGTGCCAGCAGTTTAAGGGGGCCAACGAGTCAGCCCCAGCATTTT.